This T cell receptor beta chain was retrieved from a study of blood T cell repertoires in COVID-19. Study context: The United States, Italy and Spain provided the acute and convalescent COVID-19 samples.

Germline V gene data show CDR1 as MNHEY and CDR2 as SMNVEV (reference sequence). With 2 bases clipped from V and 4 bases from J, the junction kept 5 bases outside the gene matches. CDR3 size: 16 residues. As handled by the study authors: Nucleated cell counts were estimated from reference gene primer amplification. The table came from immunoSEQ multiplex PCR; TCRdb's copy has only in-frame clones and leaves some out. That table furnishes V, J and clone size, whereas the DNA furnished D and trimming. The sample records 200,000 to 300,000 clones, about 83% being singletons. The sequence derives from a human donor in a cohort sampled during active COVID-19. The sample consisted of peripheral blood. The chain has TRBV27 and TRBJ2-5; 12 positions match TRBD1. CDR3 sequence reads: CASSLGGQGASETQYF. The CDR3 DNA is TGTGCCAGCAGTTTAGGGGGACAGGGGGCATCAGAGACCCAGTACTTC.